The entry below describes one T cell receptor beta chain. As yet, its antigen is unknown. The CDR3 contains 14 residues. Germline values: CDR1 SEHNR, CDR2 FQNEAQ (reference sequence). These data come from a study of monozygotic twins with inflammatory bowel disease. Findings and caveats of the study: The existence of one strong signal or clonotype linked to IBD lacked support.

The authors used around 3,800 ng of total RNA per TCR library. With the 5' RACE reads reprocessed, TCRdb shows one record per CDR3 protein and no DNA. This listing includes about 350,000 distinct CDR3 sequences. This sequence was found in a human donor with ulcerative colitis or Crohn's disease, or a healthy co-twin of an affected twin (not recorded which). Material: blood. The chain recombines TRBV7-9 with TRBJ2-5; TCRdb picks TRBD1, but there is no DNA to check that call. CDR3: CASSFPQGLQTQYF.